The 22 T cell receptor beta chains reported below all come from one sample, sequenced in a study of blood T cells in healthy people across ages (dated by TCRdb to the mid-2010s). The protocol used for the library was 5' RACE. TCRdb records Illumina HiSeq 2500 as the sequencer. A second PCR of roughly 6 to 11 cycles was run with a J-beta primer mix and a sample-barcoded 5' primer. Starting from the raw public reads, TCRdb applied fastp trimming at Q25, assembled clones with MiXCR and retained in-frame beta chains. Rows with one shared CDR3 protein collapse into an entry with the most common genes and DNA. In all, the sample holds almost 300,000 distinct CDR3 sequences, and around 27% of those were seen once. The ten largest account for around 30% of the sample. The sequenced material came from blood. The receptors shown here come from a woman in her seventies in good health.

The chain employs TRBV7-4 and TRBJ2-5; D may be TRBD1 or TRBD2 (6 bases each). CDR1 and CDR2 from the germline V gene are SGHVT and SQSDAQ. The CDR3 totals 15 residues. The V gene lost 4 bases and the J gene lost 2 bases, with 14 bases spanning the gap. The CDR3 bases are TGTGCCAGCAGCTCCCTAGGGGGGACACAAGAGACCCAGTACTTC. This translates into CASSSLGGTQETQYF.

This clonotype was detected many times. The rearrangement joins TRBV28 to TRBJ1-5; D is ambiguous. Germline loops: CDR1 MDHEN, CDR2 SYDVKM. The CDR3 has 14 residues. Trimming left V 1 base short and J 0 bases short, with 4 bases between. The CDR3 is CASSLSVSNQPQHF. CDR3 nucleotides: TGTGCCAGCAGTTTATCAGTTAGCAATCAGCCCCAGCATTTT. The entire variable domain, with the rest obtained from reference TRBV28 and TRBJ1-5, is as follows: DVKVTQSSRYLVKRTGEKVFLECVQDMDHENMFWYRQDPGLGLRLIYFSYDVKMKEKGDIPEGYSVSREKKERFSLILESASTNQTSMYLCASSLSVSNQPQHFGDGTRLSIL.

The chain uses TRBV5-1 and TRBJ2-5, with 11 nucleotides matching TRBD1. Germline V CDR1 and CDR2: SGHRS, YFSETQ. The CDR3 runs 16 residues. Losses at the gene ends were 4 bases for V and 1 base for J; bases not matched to a gene: 6. CDR3 loop: CASSLLGQGAQETQYF. Written as DNA, the CDR3 is TGCGCCAGCAGCCTATTAGGACAGGGGGCCCAAGAGACCCAGTACTTC.

This clonotype was seen a handful of times. At one of its ends the junction is not consistent with the germline gene, which may arise from a read error. This sequence joins TRBV18 and TRBJ2-7, with D tentatively TRBD1 (6 bases). Germline CDR1 is KGHSH and CDR2 is LQKENI. There are 15 residues in the CDR3. For the CDR3, the DNA is TGTGCCAGCTCGCCACCGCAGGGGCTATATTACGAGCAGTACTTC. This codes for CASSPPQGLYYEQYF.

Details on this clonotype: A much larger clonotype is one base distant, so this may be a read error. The J gene is TRBJ1-2, the V gene TRBV11-2; weak D call: TRBD1 (5 bases). The CDR3 runs to 12 residues. Trimming left V 5 bases short and J 12 bases short, with 16 bases between. Germline V lookup: CDR1 SGHAT, CDR2 FQNNGV. CDR3 amino acids: CASSPQRGGHTF. CDR3 bases: TGTGCCAGCAGCCCCCAGAGGGGAGGCCACACCTTC. The whole variable domain, remainder taken from reference TRBV11-2 and TRBJ1-2, is EAGVAQSPRYKIIEKRQSVAFWCNPISGHATLYWYQQILGQGPKLLIQFQNNGVVDDSQLPKDRFSAERLKGVDSTLKIQPAKLEDSAVYLCASSPQRGGHTFGSGTRLTVV.

This clonotype was observed a handful of times. This chain links TRBV28 with TRBJ2-1; D remains ambiguous. Matching the DNA end better, TRBJ2-7 makes the J call doubtful. The CDR3 contains 13 residues. Germline V gives CDR1 MDHEN, CDR2 SYDVKM. CDR3 region: CASSQAPGREQYF. Here the CDR3 DNA reads TGTGCCAGCAGCCAAGCCCCCGGGCGCGAGCAGTACTTC.

In its sample, this clonotype was seen a few times. Germline is not matched at one junction end, which may reflect a read error. This chain joins TRBV7-2 and TRBJ2-5, with D perhaps TRBD2 (6 bases). CDR3 length: 16 amino acids. Germline V lookup: CDR1 SGHTA, CDR2 FQGNSA. CDR3 region: CASSLAPPGAEETQYF. CDR3 nucleotides: TGTGCCAGCAGCCTAGCGCCTCCCGGGGCTGAGGAGACCCAGTACTTC. The full variable domain, its missing parts supplied by reference TRBV7-2 and TRBJ2-5, is GAGVSQSPSNKVTEKGKDVELRCDPISGHTALYWYRQSLGQGLEFLIYFQGNSAPDKSGLPSDRFSAERTGGSVSTLTIQRTQQEDSAVYLCASSLAPPGAEETQYFGPGTRLLVL.

This clonotype was counted between two and nine times. Relative to the germline gene, one junction end is altered; a read error may explain this. The chain is built from TRBV5-1 and TRBJ2-2; D possibly corresponds to TRBD2 (5 bases). Per germline, CDR1 SGHRS and CDR2 YFSETQ. CDR3 size: 13 residues. CDR3 residues: CASSLGYTGEQFF. In DNA form, the CDR3 reads TGCGCCAGCAGCTTGGGGTACACCGGGGAGCAGTTTTTT.

The V call is TRBV20-1, the J call TRBJ1-1, with unresolved D. The CDR3 length is 13 residues. With 0 bases removed from V and 6 bases from J, the gap between germline ends came to 11 bases. Germline lookup yields CDR1 DFQATT and CDR2 SNEGSKA (reference sequence). The CDR3 loop is CSARDPGEAEAFF. The CDR3 DNA follows: TGCAGTGCTAGAGATCCGGGAGAGGCTGAAGCTTTCTTT.

The chain combines TRBV20-1 with TRBJ2-2, with 9 bases identical to TRBD2. This CDR3 comprises 17 residues. Trimming at V came to 1 base and at J to 2 bases, leaving 8 bases not matched to a gene. Germline CDR1 reads DFQATT; CDR2 reads SNEGSKA (reference sequence). For the CDR3, the DNA is TGCAGTGCTAGAGGGGGTAGCGGGGGATCCAACACCGGGGAGCTGTTTTTT. It yields the protein CSARGGSGGSNTGELFF.

This clonotype has at least ten counts. The V call is TRBV5-1, the J call TRBJ2-3; D unresolved. Germline V gene lookup returns CDR1 SGHRS and CDR2 YFSETQ. Deletions cut 0 bases from V and 2 bases from J, with 4 bases between. This CDR3 region has 13 residues. CDR3 in DNA: TGCGCCAGCAGCTTGGACTACACAGATACGCAGTATTTT. This sequence encodes CASSLDYTDTQYF.

A few counts support this clonotype. V gene TRBV15 combines with J gene TRBJ1-4, with 8 bases fitting TRBD1. V shed 5 bases and J 8 bases; nucleotides not matched to a gene: 19. Germline V CDR1 and CDR2: LNHNV, YYDKDF (reference sequence). This CDR3 spans 18 amino acids. CDR3 loop: CATSPKGPRGLREEKLFF. The CDR3 DNA is TGTGCCACCAGCCCCAAGGGCCCCAGGGGGCTAAGGGAGGAAAAACTGTTTTTT.

The genes are TRBV5-1 and TRBJ2-3; 8 bases fit TRBD2. The CDR3 is 17 residues long. Trimming removed 4 bases from V and 2 bases from J; junction bases left unmatched: 12. From germline, CDR1 is SGHRS and CDR2 YFSETQ. This CDR3 is CASSPSLAGPITDTQYF. CDR3 coding DNA: TGCGCCAGCAGCCCCTCTTTAGCGGGACCTATCACAGATACGCAGTATTTT.

V and J are TRBV20-1 and TRBJ1-5, with 7 nucleotides matching TRBD1. CDR1 is DFQATT and CDR2 is SNEGSKA in the germline V gene (reference sequence). Trimming took 5 bases from V and 3 from J; bases not matched to a gene: 7. This CDR3 region has 14 residues. The CDR3 region is CSAQDRVDNQPQHF. In nucleotides, the CDR3 is TGCAGTGCTCAAGACAGGGTGGACAATCAGCCCCAGCATTTT.

This clonotype came up a few times. The V gene is TRBV5-1, the J gene TRBJ2-5, with TRBD1 identical over 8 bases. The DNA matches TRBJ2-7 better at its end, which makes the J call doubtful. The germline CDR1 and CDR2 sequences are SGHRS and YFSETQ. The CDR3 covers 15 residues. The CDR3 protein is CASSLVQGEVHEQYF. DNA for the CDR3: TGCGCCAGCAGCTTGGTACAGGGGGAAGTCCACGAGCAGTACTTC.

This clonotype showed up many times. The V call is TRBV4-2, the J call TRBJ2-1; 7 bases agree with TRBD1. CDR1 LGHNA and CDR2 YNFKEQ come from the germline V gene. The CDR3 has 16 amino acids. Losses at the gene ends were 4 bases for V and 2 bases for J; bases not matched to a gene: 8. Here the CDR3 reads CASSRRRTGTYNEQFF. The CDR3, as DNA: TGTGCCAGCAGCCGCCGACGGACAGGTACCTACAATGAGCAGTTCTTC.

The genes are TRBV28 and TRBJ2-1; D uncertain. V lost 3 bases to trimming and J lost 0 bases, with 9 bases between them. This CDR3 comprises 15 residues. Germline CDR1 is MDHEN and CDR2 is SYDVKM. For the CDR3, the DNA is TGTGCCAGCAGTTTTCCCGGGCTCTCCTACAATGAGCAGTTCTTC. This sequence encodes CASSFPGLSYNEQFF.

CDR3 coding DNA: TGTGCCAGCAGCCCCAGTGTGTGGGAGACCCAGTACTTC. This translates into CASSPSVWETQYF. J is TRBJ2-5 and V is TRBV7-3; D remains unclear. The V end was cut by 5 bases, the J end by 5 bases, with 12 bases between. Germline-derived CDR1 and CDR2 are SGHTA and FQGTGA. The CDR3 loop spans 13 amino acids.

A single count supports this clonotype. V and J are TRBV7-2 and TRBJ1-1; D is uncertain. The V and J ends lost 6 bases and 1 base respectively, with 15 bases between them. The CDR3 runs to 15 residues. From germline, CDR1 is SGHTA and CDR2 FQGNSA. CDR3 coding DNA: TGTGCCAGCAGACCCCAGGCAGACGGGAACACTGAAGCTTTCTTT. Translation gives CASRPQADGNTEAFF.

This clonotype has at least ten counts. The rearrangement uses TRBV20-1 and TRBJ2-7, with 11 bases matching TRBD1. The CDR3 runs to 12 residues. Trimming removed 4 bases from V and 6 bases from J; junction bases left unmatched: 2. The germline V gene encodes CDR1 DFQATT and CDR2 SNEGSKA (reference sequence). The CDR3 DNA reads as TGCAGTGCTACGGACAGGGGGCCCGAGCAGTACTTC. Its protein product is CSATDRGPEQYF.

The chain is built from TRBV3-1 and TRBJ2-1; possibly TRBD2 for D (6 bases). The CDR3 loop spans 15 amino acids. Trimming removed 4 bases at V and 5 bases at J, with 15 bases between. Germline assignment: CDR1 LGHDT and CDR2 YNNKEL (reference sequence). The CDR3 is CASSPPTSRHNEQFF. CDR3 coding DNA: TGTGCCAGCAGCCCCCCGACTAGTAGGCACAATGAGCAGTTCTTC.

This clonotype was counted a few times. The chain combines TRBV20-1 with TRBJ2-5, with 9 bases that match TRBD1. Germline CDR1 is DFQATT and CDR2 is SNEGSKA (reference sequence). Germline trimming cut 6 bases from V and 5 bases from J; bases unmatched to any gene: 7. This CDR3 comprises 13 residues. CDR3: CSARDRVAETQYF. In DNA form, the CDR3 reads TGCAGTGCAAGGGACAGGGTGGCGGAGACCCAGTACTTC.